This T cell receptor beta chain was obtained from a study of T-cell memory formation after mild COVID-19. About the study: Largely donor-specific sequence clusters came from a couple of donors. Study-wide results and caveats: A subset of responding clones appeared in pre-infection memory, suggesting cross-reactive memory joined. Shrinking CD4+ clones resided mostly in CM and EM, and CD8+ ones in EMRA.

The CDR3 sequence is 13 residues long. Germline V gene data show CDR1 as SNHLY and CDR2 as FYNNEI. After removal of 9 bases from V and 2 bases from J, the junction contained 5 bases not matched to a gene. Libraries for TCRalpha and TCRbeta carried sample barcodes and unique molecular identifiers via 5'RACE. TCRdb itself ran the 5' RACE reads through MiXCR, one entry per CDR3 protein. The data show around 200,000 distinct CDR3 sequences, over 9.5% seen once. This clonotype has just a few counts. Its antigen is currently unknown. Sequenced input: PBMCs or a T cell subset sorted from them (not recorded which). The TCR originated in a man aged 18 to 35 who had mild COVID-19 (a few samples of this study predate the infection). Cell type and time point are not known. This rearrangement joins TRBV2 to TRBJ2-5, with 8 nucleotides matching TRBD2. The CDR3 nucleotides read TGTGCCAGTCAGGCGGGGGGACAAGAGACCCAGTACTTC. This codes for CASQAGGQETQYF.